A single sample is the source of the 31 T cell receptor beta chains below, sequenced in a study of identical twins. TCRdb ran MiXCR on the 5' RACE reads and lists one entry per CDR3 protein. The repertoire has roughly 1.6 million distinct CDR3 sequences, less than 40% of them found once; the top ten carry more than 0.25%. Sequencing used cord blood. The receptor set was obtained from a newborn girl in good health.

The genes are TRBV27 and TRBJ1-1; D is possibly TRBD1 (6 bases). The V gene lost 0 bases and the J gene lost 3 bases, with 11 bases spanning the gap. From germline, CDR1 is MNHEY and CDR2 SMNVEV (reference sequence). The CDR3 has 15 amino acids. Here the CDR3 reads CASSLSVRGDTEAFF. CDR3 coding DNA: TGTGCCAGCAGTTTATCAGTTAGGGGGGACACTGAAGCTTTCTTT.

This clonotype appeared a few times. DNA for the CDR3: TGTGCCAGCAGTTTGGCTAGCGGGAGGGGCTCCCAAAACGAGCAGTACTTC. Its translation is CASSLASGRGSQNEQYF. This sequence joins TRBV28 and TRBJ2-5; 12 bases are a match to TRBD2. The DNA end is more similar to TRBJ2-7, so the J call may be wrong. The germline V gene has CDR1 MDHEN and CDR2 SYDVKM. The CDR3 has 17 amino acids.

This clonotype showed up many times. The chain has TRBV24-1 and TRBJ2-5; no clear D. From germline, CDR1 is KGHDR and CDR2 SFDVKD. Trimming removed 2 bases at V and 2 bases at J, with 11 bases between. This CDR3 has 15 amino acids. CDR3 sequence: CATSDSRRIQETQYF. The CDR3 bases are TGTGCCACCAGTGATTCCAGACGGATACAAGAGACCCAGTACTTC.

The table lists this clonotype with a few counts. The chain is built from TRBV29-1 and TRBJ2-5; a possible D gene is TRBD2 (6 bases). Germline V gives CDR1 SQVTM, CDR2 ANQGSEA. V was cut by 6 bases and J by 5 bases, with 19 bases left in between. The CDR3 loop spans 14 amino acids. CDR3 residues: CSVLPRPGEETQYF. Written as DNA, the CDR3 is TGCAGCGTCCTTCCCAGACCGGGAGAGGAGACCCAGTACTTC.

This rearrangement joins TRBV20-1 to TRBJ1-5; D not certain. V shed 6 bases and J shed 6 bases, with 15 bases lying between them. CDR3 length: 13 amino acids. Germline V gene data show CDR1 as DFQATT and CDR2 as SNEGSKA (reference sequence). The CDR3 protein is CSAPFRTGQPQHF. The DNA of the CDR3 is TGCAGTGCCCCTTTTCGAACCGGTCAGCCCCAGCATTTT.

This clonotype was seen more than once but under ten times. The CDR3 DNA follows: TGTGCTAGTCCCCCTTGGCGGACAGGGGGCACAGATACGCAGTATTTT. Amino acids: CASPPWRTGGTDTQYF. This chain joins TRBV12-5 and TRBJ2-3, with 9 bases matching TRBD1. The CDR3 extends over 16 amino acids. Germline trimming cut 8 bases from V and 1 base from J; bases unmatched to any gene: 10. CDR1 and CDR2 from the germline V gene are LGHNT and FRNRAP.

The chain combines TRBV20-1 with TRBJ1-2; possibly TRBD1 for D (5 bases). V lost 0 bases and J 7 bases, leaving 12 bases between the germline ends. Germline-derived CDR1 and CDR2 are DFQATT and SNEGSKA (reference sequence). CDR3 size: 13 residues. In DNA form, the CDR3 reads TGCAGTGCTAGAGATGGGCAGGGCGGTGGCTACACCTTC. It specifies CSARDGQGGGYTF.

The chain is built from TRBV28 and TRBJ2-2; D tentatively fits TRBD1 or TRBD2 (5 bases each). The V gene's germline CDR1 is MDHEN and CDR2 SYDVKM. V was cut by 3 bases and J by 5 bases, with 13 bases left in between. The CDR3 has 15 residues. The CDR3 DNA is TGTGCCAGCAGTTTCGCCGGGAAGGGGACCGGGGAGCTGTTTTTT. This codes for CASSFAGKGTGELFF.

This clonotype was observed a handful of times. The chain has TRBV20-1 and TRBJ2-7; D uncertain. V gave up 3 bases and J gave up 6 bases, with 6 bases separating them. CDR3 size: 10 residues. CDR1 is DFQATT and CDR2 is SNEGSKA in the germline V gene (reference sequence). The CDR3 protein is CSASYREQYF. For the CDR3, the DNA is TGCAGTGCTAGTTACCGCGAGCAGTACTTC.

As regards this clonotype: A read error may account for a junction end that differs from germline. The rearrangement links TRBV28 to TRBJ2-4; tentatively, D is TRBD2 (5 bases). Germline V gene lookup returns CDR1 MDHEN and CDR2 SYDVKM. The CDR3 extends over 16 amino acids. The CDR3 DNA reads as TGTGCCAGCAGCGAAAAAGGGTCCCTAGCCAAAAACATTCAGTCCTTC. Protein: CASSEKGSLAKNIQSF.

The genes are TRBV5-1 and TRBJ2-7; 8 bases fit TRBD1. Germline V gene data show CDR1 as SGHRS and CDR2 as YFSETQ. The V segment lost 0 bases and the J segment 5 bases; nucleotides outside the gene matches: 4. CDR3 length equals 14 residues. The CDR3, as DNA: TGCGCCAGCAGCTTGGGCAGGGGGCTCAACGAGCAGTACTTC. It codes for CASSLGRGLNEQYF.

This chain links TRBV5-1 with TRBJ2-7; a possible D gene is TRBD2 (5 bases). TRBJ2-4 explains the end of the DNA better; the J call may be wrong. CDR1 is SGHRS and CDR2 is YFSETQ in the germline V gene. The CDR3 spans 13 residues. The CDR3 DNA sequence: TGCGCCAGCAGGCTTGGACTGCAAAACATTCAGTACTTC. It codes for CASRLGLQNIQYF.

The chain uses TRBV27 and TRBJ2-3, with 11 bases aligning to TRBD1. The ends lost 1 base at V and 2 bases at J; junction bases unmatched: 14. This CDR3 contains 20 residues. Germline V gene data show CDR1 as MNHEY and CDR2 as SMNVEV (reference sequence). Here the CDR3 reads CASSLFPGQGASEYTDTQYF. In nucleotides, the CDR3 is TGTGCCAGCAGTTTATTCCCCGGACAGGGGGCCTCGGAATACACAGATACGCAGTATTTT.

The V and J genes are TRBV9 and TRBJ2-2, with 8 bases aligning to TRBD2. The CDR3 sequence is 17 residues long. Trimming at V came to 0 bases and at J to 4 bases, leaving 8 bases not matched to a gene. Per germline, CDR1 SGDLS and CDR2 YYNGEE. Here the CDR3 reads CASSVASGGASTGELFF. DNA of the CDR3: TGTGCCAGCAGCGTAGCTTCGGGGGGGGCGAGCACCGGGGAGCTGTTTTTT. Full variable domain (outside the CDR3, taken from reference TRBV9 and TRBJ2-2): DSGVTQTPKHLITATGQRVTLRCSPRSGDLSVYWYQQSLDQGLQFLIQYYNGEERAKGNILERFSAQQFPDLHSELNLSSLELGDSALYFCASSVASGGASTGELFFGEGSRLTVL.

This clonotype occurred many times. V and J are TRBV6-5 and TRBJ2-3, with TRBD2 identical over 8 bases. This CDR3 is 12 amino acids long. The trim removed 6 bases at V and 4 bases at J, leaving 0 bases unmatched. Per germline, CDR1 MNHEY and CDR2 SVGAGI. CDR3 DNA: TGTGCCAGCAGAGCGGGAGCAGATACGCAGTATTTT. Protein sequence: CASRAGADTQYF.

This clonotype has a handful of counts. The CDR3 sequence: CIVSGGPSYEQYF. The CDR3 DNA reads TGCATCGTAAGCGGGGGGCCCTCCTACGAGCAGTACTTC. The V and J genes are TRBV29-1 and TRBJ2-7; 9 bases map to TRBD2. The CDR3 has 13 residues. CDR1 SQVTM and CDR2 ANQGSEA come from the germline V gene.

This clonotype has ten or more counts. The chain joins TRBV12-5 to TRBJ2-1; 7 bases agree with TRBD2. Germline CDR1 and CDR2: LGHNT and FRNRAP. The CDR3 is made up of 17 amino acids. The V and J ends lost 0 bases and 10 bases, in that order; junction bases with no gene match: 15. The CDR3: CASGLVVTGEGSWEQFF. CDR3 nucleotides: TGTGCTAGTGGTTTGGTAGTCACCGGGGAGGGATCATGGGAGCAGTTCTTC.

The sample holds a few counts of this clonotype. The V call is TRBV20-1, the J call TRBJ1-5; 11 bases fit TRBD1. There are 14 residues in the CDR3. Germline CDR1 is DFQATT and CDR2 is SNEGSKA (reference sequence). V dropped 5 bases and J dropped 3; count of bases not matched to a gene: 3. In nucleotides, the CDR3 is TGCAGTGCTCGGGACAGGGGGTACAATCAGCCCCAGCATTTT. Protein product: CSARDRGYNQPQHF.

This sequence joins TRBV9 and TRBJ1-2, with 7 bases lining up with TRBD1. The trim removed 0 bases at V and 7 bases at J, leaving 6 bases unmatched. Germline CDR1 SGDLS, CDR2 YYNGEE. This CDR3 comprises 14 residues. The CDR3 loop reads CASSVGKGASGYTF. The CDR3 DNA sequence: TGTGCCAGCAGCGTAGGAAAGGGGGCGAGTGGCTACACCTTC.

The CDR3 region has the DNA TGTGCCAGCAGCGTCACAGGGGTTTTTACCGGGGAGCTGTTTTTT. It codes for CASSVTGVFTGELFF. The rearrangement links TRBV6-1 to TRBJ2-2, with 7 bases matching TRBD1. Losses at the gene ends were 6 bases for V and 5 bases for J; bases not matched to a gene: 9. This CDR3 is 15 amino acids long. Germline V lookup: CDR1 MNHNS, CDR2 SASEGT.

The chain employs TRBV4-2 and TRBJ2-6; D ambiguous. This CDR3 has 15 residues. In germline, CDR1 is LGHNA, CDR2 YNFKEQ. V lost 4 bases, J lost 2 bases, and 9 bases lay in between. CDR3 in DNA: TGTGCCAGCAGCCGAGTTCAGGCTGGGGCCAACGTCCTGACTTTC. Translation gives CASSRVQAGANVLTF.

Regarding this clonotype: This may arise from a read error, as a much more abundant clone is one base away. J is TRBJ2-5 and V is TRBV7-2, with D possibly being TRBD2 (6 bases). Trimming left V 7 bases short and J 13 bases short, with 22 bases between. This CDR3 is built from 13 residues. Germline CDR1 and CDR2: SGHTA and FQGNSA. The CDR3 sequence is CASMRDLLYERYF. The CDR3 bases are TGTGCCAGCATGCGGGACCTTCTCTACGAGCGGTACTTC. The full variable domain, rest sourced from reference TRBV7-2 and TRBJ2-5, is GAGVSQSPSNKVTEKGKDVELRCDPISGHTALYWYRQSLGQGLEFLIYFQGNSAPDKSGLPSDRFSAERTGGSVSTLTIQRTQQEDSAVYLCASMRDLLYERYFGPGTRLLVL.

V gene TRBV12-3 or TRBV12-4 combines with J gene TRBJ2-1, with TRBD2 matching over 14 bases. J was trimmed by 7 bases and V by 0 bases; bases with no gene match: 2. CDR3 length: 16 residues. In DNA, the CDR3 is TGTGCCAGCAGTTTAGCACGGACTAGCGGGAGGAATGAGCAGTTCTTC. Translating gives CASSLARTSGRNEQFF.

The V gene is TRBV5-1, the J gene TRBJ2-5, with unresolved D. This CDR3 is built from 16 residues. Germline-derived CDR1 and CDR2 are SGHRS and YFSETQ. V lost 2 bases and J lost 0, with 14 bases in between. CDR3 amino acids: CASSFGPALYQETQYF. CDR3 nucleotide sequence: TGCGCCAGCAGCTTTGGACCGGCCCTGTACCAAGAGACCCAGTACTTC.

The table lists this clonotype with a few counts. The chain employs TRBV2 and TRBJ1-2; no firm D call. Trimming pared 3 bases from V and 6 bases from J, leaving 14 bases between. The CDR3 has 14 residues. CDR1 is SNHLY, CDR2 FYNNEI, per germline. This CDR3 is CASSEGRELNGYTF. The CDR3 coding sequence is TGTGCCAGCAGTGAGGGCCGTGAATTAAATGGCTACACCTTC. The entire variable domain, with the rest obtained from reference TRBV2 and TRBJ1-2, is as follows: EPEVTQTPSHQVTQMGQEVILRCVPISNHLYFYWYRQILGQKVEFLVSFYNNEISEKSEIFDDQFSVERPDGSNFTLKIRSTKLEDSAMYFCASSEGRELNGYTFGSGTRLTVV.

This clonotype was observed at least ten times. The chain is built from TRBV6-6 and TRBJ2-7; TRBD1 aligns across 7 bases. The length of the CDR3 is 14 residues. Losses at the gene ends were 4 bases for V and 8 bases for J; bases not matched to a gene: 11. Per germline, CDR1 MNHNY and CDR2 SVGAGI (reference sequence). CDR3: CASSSINRDSQQYF. Written as DNA, the CDR3 is TGTGCCAGCAGTTCTATCAACCGGGACAGCCAGCAGTACTTC.

The chain joins TRBV10-3 to TRBJ2-7; 10 bases match TRBD1. The CDR3 length is 15 residues. With 6 bases clipped from V and 3 bases from J, the junction kept 8 bases outside the gene matches. Per the germline V gene, CDR1 is ENHRY and CDR2 is SYGVKD. For the CDR3, the DNA is TGTGCCATCAGGGGGATTGGACAGGGGGTCTACGAGCAGTACTTC. It specifies CAIRGIGQGVYEQYF.

V usage is TRBV20-1 and J usage is TRBJ2-1; 13 nucleotides agree with TRBD2. Per the germline V gene, CDR1 is DFQATT and CDR2 is SNEGSKA (reference sequence). The CDR3 covers 13 residues. V lost 8 bases to trimming and J lost 6 bases; unmatched junction nucleotides: 4. Here the CDR3 reads CSRRLAGGNEQFF. CDR3 nucleotide sequence: TGCAGTCGTCGACTAGCGGGGGGCAATGAGCAGTTCTTC.

In the case of this clonotype: Mismatch with germline at one junction end may stem from a read error. The chain uses TRBV18 and TRBJ1-2, with D tentatively TRBD1 (5 bases). CDR3 length equals 14 residues. From germline, CDR1 is KGHSH and CDR2 LQKENI. The DNA of the CDR3 is TGTGTCAGCTCACCACAGGAGTCGGCCGCAGGTTACACCTTC. It encodes CVSSPQESAAGYTF.

This clonotype has just a few counts. The J gene is TRBJ2-4, the V gene TRBV20-1; tentatively, D is TRBD1 (7 bases). Germline V gene lookup returns CDR1 DFQATT and CDR2 SNEGSKA (reference sequence). The V end lost 4 bases, the J end lost 0 bases, and 10 bases lay between the germline ends. The CDR3 consists of 14 residues. The CDR3 here is CSATGGLAKNIQYF. Here the CDR3 DNA reads TGCAGTGCTACAGGGGGGTTAGCCAAAAACATTCAGTACTTC.

This clonotype has a handful of counts. The genes are TRBV3-1 and TRBJ2-7, with a weak D call TRBD1 (6 bases). Looked up from germline, CDR1 is LGHDT and CDR2 is YNNKEL (reference sequence). Trimming pared 1 base from V and 7 bases from J, leaving 14 bases between. The CDR3 covers 14 residues. The CDR3 bases are TGTGCCAGCAGCCAAGGCGCTACAGGGCGGGAGCAGTACTTC. This sequence encodes CASSQGATGREQYF.